The clone carrying this T cell receptor (beta chain) was counted once. Its cognate antigen is unknown. The authors distributed each subset's genomic DNA evenly over several immunoSEQ plates. Libraries were prepared by immunoSEQ multiplex PCR; TCRdb keeps only in-frame clonotypes and omits some of them. The sample consists of millions of clones, just over 90% of them appearing once. The data belong to a study of shared clonotypes between healthy human individuals. Germline CDR1 and CDR2: SEHNR and FQNEAQ (reference sequence). The CDR3 extends over 14 amino acids. V shed 5 bases and J shed 3 bases, with 13 bases lying between them. Naive CD8 cells lacked CD45RO and underwent positive selection for CCR7, leaving out terminally differentiated effector memory CD45RA+ cells. Regarding the study as a whole: Owing to a small donor count, the genetic and exposure-history diversity represented was limited. Large sequencing depth failed to make sorted-subset sequencing complete, rarefaction showed.

The chain links TRBV7-9 to TRBJ1-2, with D possibly being TRBD1 (6 bases). Sequenced input: naive CD8+ T cells from PBMCs. The sequence derives from a man between 18 and 35 years old in good health. Some clones in this sample may be carry-over from other donors' samples. The CDR3 coding sequence is TGTGCCAGCAGCCTCGGACAGTTTCACTATGGCTACACCTTC. Translating gives CASSLGQFHYGYTF.